The 10 T cell receptor beta chains presented below share a single source sample, sequenced in a study of cytomegalovirus exposure and HLA in healthy donors. TCRdb's copy holds only in-frame clones and misses some; the assay was immunoSEQ multiplex PCR. The sample lists some 250,000 clones, less than 95% seen once, with approximately 3.1% in the top ten. Sample: PBMCs. The receptors shown here come from a woman in her twenties or thirties in good health and CMV-seronegative.

The gene calls are TRBV18 and TRBJ2-2; 8 bases line up with TRBD2. Trimming cost V 2 bases and J 2 bases; bases outside gene matches: 7. Germline loops: CDR1 KGHSH, CDR2 LQKENI. The CDR3 extends over 17 amino acids. The CDR3 region has the DNA TGTGCCAGCTCACCAAGCGAGCGGGAGTTAAACACCGGGGAGCTGTTTTTT. Protein sequence: CASSPSERELNTGELFF.

The chain joins TRBV14 to TRBJ2-3, with 8 bases aligning to TRBD2. Germline CDR1 and CDR2: SGHDN and FVKESK. V lost 2 bases to trimming and J lost 1 base; unmatched junction nucleotides: 2. The CDR3 has 15 amino acids. The CDR3 DNA is TGTGCCAGCAGCCAAATACTAGCGGGCACAGATACGCAGTATTTT. It is translated as CASSQILAGTDTQYF.

With regard to this clone: Other DNA sequences in the same sample also yield this CDR3. The rearrangement links TRBV4-3 to TRBJ2-7, with D perhaps matching TRBD2 (5 bases). V gave up 1 base and J gave up 2 bases, with 9 bases separating them. The CDR3 totals 14 residues. Germline V gene data show CDR1 as LGHNA and CDR2 as YSLEER. The CDR3 here is CASSQGTGTYEQYF. DNA of the CDR3: TGCGCCAGCAGCCAAGGGACGGGGACCTACGAGCAGTACTTC.

J is TRBJ2-7 and V is TRBV7-9, with a possible D match to TRBD2 (5 bases). CDR1 and CDR2 from the germline V gene are SEHNR and FQNEAQ (reference sequence). This CDR3 contains 14 residues. The ends were cut back, 1 base at V and 3 bases at J, with 10 bases in the middle. This CDR3 reads CASSLDGRGYEQYF. The CDR3 DNA sequence: TGTGCCAGCAGCTTAGACGGCCGGGGCTACGAGCAGTACTTC.

The V call is TRBV7-8, the J call TRBJ2-7; the match to TRBD1 covers 9 bases. V shed 5 bases, J shed 5 bases, and the junction held 10 bases outside the gene matches. The length of the CDR3 is 15 residues. Germline-derived CDR1 and CDR2 are SGHVS and FQNEAQ. CDR3 DNA sequence: TGTGCCAGCAGCCCCCGAACCGGGACAGGGAACGAGCAGTACTTC. Translation gives CASSPRTGTGNEQYF. Full variable domain (missing parts from reference TRBV7-8 and TRBJ2-7): GAGVSQSPRYKVAKRGQDVALRCDPISGHVSLFWYQQALGQGPEFLTYFQNEAQLDKSGLPSDRFFAERPEGSVSTLKIQRTQQEDSAVYLCASSPRTGTGNEQYFGPGTRLTVT.

This chain joins TRBV7-6 and TRBJ2-3; D tentatively reads TRBD1 or TRBD2 (5 bases each). CDR3 size: 15 residues. Looked up from germline, CDR1 is SGHVS and CDR2 is FNYEAQ. Trimming left V 3 bases short and J 3 bases short, with 13 bases between. In nucleotides, the CDR3 is TGTGCCAGCAGCTTGGGACCACGGAGTACAGATACGCAGTATTTT. Encoded protein: CASSLGPRSTDTQYF.

The rearrangement links TRBV27 to TRBJ1-2; D uncertain. V was trimmed by 2 bases and J by 8 bases, leaving 12 bases between them. This CDR3 spans 13 amino acids. Germline V gives CDR1 MNHEY, CDR2 SMNVEV (reference sequence). This CDR3 reads CASSLIRGGGYTF. The CDR3 DNA follows: TGTGCCAGCAGTTTAATTCGGGGAGGAGGCTACACCTTC.

The chain has TRBV5-8 and TRBJ2-7; D remains ambiguous. The germline V gene has CDR1 SGHTS and CDR2 YDEGEE. V was cut by 3 bases and J by 1 base, with 5 bases left in between. The CDR3 extends over 12 amino acids. The CDR3 is CASSWSSYEQYF. For the CDR3, the DNA is TGTGCCAGCAGCTGGTCGTCCTACGAGCAGTACTTC. The full variable domain, with the rest looked up from reference TRBV5-8 and TRBJ2-7, is EAGVTQSPTHLIKTRGQQATLRCSPISGHTSVYWYQQALGLGLQFLLWYDEGEERNRGNFPPRFSGRQFPNYSSELNVNALELEDSALYLCASSWSSYEQYFGPGTRLTVT.

This chain links TRBV7-2 with TRBJ2-7, with 7 bases identical to TRBD1. Germline CDR1 SGHTA, CDR2 FQGNSA. Trimming cost V 1 base and J 2 bases; bases outside gene matches: 5. The CDR3 is 15 residues long. CDR3 loop: CASSLGDSLAYEQYF. CDR3 nucleotides: TGTGCCAGCAGCTTAGGGGACAGTCTCGCCTACGAGCAGTACTTC.

V and J are TRBV7-8 and TRBJ1-4; 7 nucleotides agree with TRBD1. This CDR3 has 15 residues. CDR1 SGHVS and CDR2 FQNEAQ come from the germline V gene. The J segment lost 5 bases and the V segment lost 2 bases, leaving 5 bases of the junction unmatched. CDR3 residues: CASSLFGTENEKLFF. CDR3 coding DNA: TGTGCCAGCAGCTTATTCGGGACAGAGAATGAAAAACTGTTTTTT.